The 23 T cell receptor beta chains reported below all come from one sample, sequenced in a study of cytomegalovirus exposure and HLA in healthy donors. This PCR relied on a set of 60 Vbeta primers and 13 Jbeta primers. The assay was immunoSEQ multiplex PCR, and TCRdb's table has in-frame clones only and misses some. The sample includes over 200,000 clones, 80% to 90% seen only once; the top ten take around 1%. Sequences were obtained from PBMCs. The source is a woman aged 18-29 years in good health and CMV-seronegative.

This chain links TRBV29-1 with TRBJ2-7, with 12 bases matching TRBD2. Unmatched junction bases numbered 2, after V lost 5 bases and J lost 0 bases. CDR1 SQVTM and CDR2 ANQGSEA come from the germline V gene. CDR3 size: 14 residues. The CDR3 sequence is CSVPLAGGSYEQYF. The CDR3 DNA is TGCAGCGTTCCACTAGCGGGGGGCTCCTACGAGCAGTACTTC.

The chain uses TRBV10-1 and TRBJ2-3; a possible D gene is TRBD1 (8 bases). Germline V CDR1 and CDR2: WNHNN, SYGVQD (reference sequence). The CDR3 length is 14 residues. V was cut by 8 bases and J by 8 bases, with 20 bases left in between. CDR3 amino acids: CASSGGQGASTQYF. CDR3 DNA: TGCGCCAGCTCCGGGGGGCAGGGGGCAAGTACGCAGTATTTT.

This chain uses TRBV9 with TRBJ2-6; the match to TRBD1 covers 8 bases. The junction had 8 bases not matched to a gene; V was cut back by 6 bases and J by 0 bases. The CDR3 sequence is 17 residues long. The germline gives CDR1 SGDLS, CDR2 YYNGEE. CDR3 residues: CASTSGQGGSGANVLTF. The CDR3 DNA reads TGTGCCAGCACCAGCGGACAGGGAGGCTCTGGGGCCAACGTCCTGACTTTC.

J is TRBJ1-6 and V is TRBV28, with D perhaps matching TRBD1 (6 bases). The germline V gene encodes CDR1 MDHEN and CDR2 SYDVKM. The CDR3 length is 14 residues. Trimming took off 5 bases at V and 5 bases at J, with 10 bases between the two ends. The CDR3, as DNA: TGTGCCAGCAGTCCACAGGGAAATAATTCACCCCTCCACTTT. Translated, it gives CASSPQGNNSPLHF.

The chain recombines TRBV18 with TRBJ2-3; 7 bases match TRBD1. The length of the CDR3 is 15 residues. V shed 1 base, J shed 1 base, and the junction held 2 bases outside the gene matches. Germline CDR1 and CDR2: KGHSH and LQKENI. CDR3 sequence (DNA): TGTGCCAGCTCACCACAGGGGGCGCGCACAGATACGCAGTATTTT. Its translation is CASSPQGARTDTQYF.

This clone was counted only a few times. V and J are TRBV25-1 and TRBJ1-4; 7 bases are shared with TRBD1. Germline loops: CDR1 MGHDK, CDR2 SYGVNS. With V trimmed by 8 bases and J by 0 bases, 9 bases remained unmatched. The CDR3 runs 16 residues. CDR3 residues: CASSTGAWATNEKLFF. The DNA of the CDR3 is TGTGCCAGCTCTACAGGGGCGTGGGCAACTAATGAAAAACTGTTTTTT.

The chain carries TRBV1 and TRBJ2-7; the listed D gene, TRBD2, was not tested against the DNA. TRBV1 is a listed pseudogene. CDR3 length: 13 amino acids. Here the CDR3 DNA reads TGCACCACCTGGACTAGCGGGAGAGGCGAGCAGTACTTC. Its translation: CTTWTSGRGEQYF.

The chain joins TRBV19 to TRBJ1-2; TRBD1 might be the D (5 bases). Germline CDR1 LNHDA, CDR2 SQIVND (reference sequence). Trimming took 9 bases from V and 5 from J, leaving 13 bases between them. CDR3 length: 12 amino acids. The CDR3, as DNA: TGTGCCAGCGGGAGTGGGGGGTATGGCTACACCTTC. Translation: CASGSGGYGYTF.

The chain couples TRBV2 to TRBJ2-7; 10 bases align to TRBD1. J lost 6 bases, V lost 1 base, and 6 bases had no gene match. The CDR3 is 15 amino acids. CDR1 SNHLY and CDR2 FYNNEI come from the germline V gene. The DNA of the CDR3 is TGTGCCAGCAGTGAAGTACGGCGGACAGGGGGCGAGCAGTACTTC. This sequence encodes CASSEVRRTGGEQYF.

The chain uses TRBV7-2 and TRBJ2-7; D perhaps matches TRBD2 (6 bases). The CDR3 totals 15 residues. Germline CDR1 is SGHTA and CDR2 is FQGNSA. V was shortened by 4 bases and J by 4 bases, with 17 bases between the two germline ends. In DNA, the CDR3 is TGTGCCAGCAGCTCAAGGCGGGGCCCCCGGTACGAGCAGTACTTC. Its translation: CASSSRRGPRYEQYF.

The V gene is TRBV5-1, the J gene TRBJ2-1, with TRBD1 matching 9 bases. The germline V gene encodes CDR1 SGHRS and CDR2 YFSETQ. The CDR3 length is 15 residues. V trimming: 3 bases; J trimming: 8 bases; junction bases outside the gene matches: 9. This CDR3 reads CASSWGRDRVYEQFF. CDR3 nucleotide sequence: TGCGCCAGCAGCTGGGGCCGGGACAGGGTCTATGAGCAGTTCTTC.

J is TRBJ2-6 and V is TRBV6-1, with D maybe TRBD1 (5 bases). Germline V gene data show CDR1 as MNHNS and CDR2 as SASEGT. CDR3 length: 17 amino acids. Trimming shortened V by 2 bases and J by 0 bases, and 11 bases separated the two germline ends. CDR3 sequence: CASSEFQGSSGANVLTF. The CDR3 region has the DNA TGTGCCAGCAGTGAATTTCAGGGTAGCTCTGGGGCCAACGTCCTGACTTTC.

This rearrangement joins TRBV7-9 to TRBJ2-1, with 10 bases lining up with TRBD2. The trim removed 3 bases at V and 7 bases at J, leaving 9 bases unmatched. The length of the CDR3 is 16 residues. Germline V gene data show CDR1 as SEHNR and CDR2 as FQNEAQ (reference sequence). The CDR3 bases are TGTGCCAGCAGCTTCCAACACCGGACTAGCGGTAATGAGCAGTTCTTC. As protein: CASSFQHRTSGNEQFF. The whole variable domain, remainder taken from reference TRBV7-9 and TRBJ2-1, is DTGVSQNPRHKITKRGQNVTFRCDPISEHNRLYWYRQTLGQGPEFLTYFQNEAQLEKSRLLSDRFSAERPKGSFSTLEIQRTEQGDSAMYLCASSFQHRTSGNEQFFGPGTRLTVL.

The chain has TRBV6-1 and TRBJ1-5; weak D call: TRBD1 (6 bases). The germline V gene encodes CDR1 MNHNS and CDR2 SASEGT. V dropped 6 bases and J dropped 6 bases, with 15 bases sitting between them. CDR3 size: 14 residues. CDR3 sequence reads: CASSLWGGGQPQHF. The CDR3 DNA reads as TGTGCCAGCAGCTTGTGGGGGGGCGGTCAGCCCCAGCATTTT.

The chain couples TRBV7-9 to TRBJ2-1; TRBD2 agrees at 9 bases. The J segment lost 5 bases and the V segment lost 5 bases, leaving 13 bases of the junction unmatched. The CDR3 has 17 amino acids. Germline values: CDR1 SEHNR, CDR2 FQNEAQ (reference sequence). The CDR3 region has the DNA TGTGCCAGCAGCGCAAAACGTACAGCGGGGGGAAACAATGAGCAGTTCTTC. Residues: CASSAKRTAGGNNEQFF.

The CDR3 DNA sequence: TGCGCCAGCAGCCAGCGGGACGGCGGCTACGAGCAGTACTTC. Its protein is CASSQRDGGYEQYF. This chain uses TRBV4-3 with TRBJ2-7, with TRBD2 as a possible D gene (6 bases). The ends were cut back, 3 bases at V and 3 bases at J, with 12 bases in the middle. The V gene's germline CDR1 is LGHNA and CDR2 YSLEER. The CDR3 extends over 14 amino acids.

The DNA of the CDR3 is TGCGCCAGCAGCCCCCAGCGGGAGGGAGAGCAGTTCTTC. It is translated as CASSPQREGEQFF. J is TRBJ2-1 and V is TRBV5-1; TRBD2 matches at 10 bases. Germline loops: CDR1 SGHRS, CDR2 YFSETQ. The trim removed 4 bases at V and 10 bases at J, leaving 5 bases unmatched. CDR3 length equals 13 residues.

The V call is TRBV5-1, the J call TRBJ2-7; 9 bases line up with TRBD1. Germline assignment: CDR1 SGHRS and CDR2 YFSETQ. The CDR3 sequence is 15 residues long. V trimming: 0 bases; J trimming: 2 bases; junction bases outside the gene matches: 3. CDR3 nucleotide sequence: TGCGCCAGCAGCTTGGGACAGGGGGTCGCCTACGAGCAGTACTTC. The encoded protein is CASSLGQGVAYEQYF.

V and J are TRBV9 and TRBJ2-5; a weak D match, TRBD2 (5 bases). The CDR3 extends over 16 amino acids. Germline V gives CDR1 SGDLS, CDR2 YYNGEE. The V gene lost 3 bases and the J gene lost 4 bases, with 19 bases spanning the gap. The CDR3 DNA reads TGTGCCAGCAGCGCAGGCCCCGGACTCTCCGGAGAGACCCAGTACTTC. Protein sequence: CASSAGPGLSGETQYF.

The rearrangement links TRBV6-5 to TRBJ1-2, with 7 positions matching TRBD1. Germline CDR1 MNHEY, CDR2 SVGAGI. V gave up 4 bases and J gave up 5 bases; unmatched junction bases: 7. The CDR3 runs to 14 residues. The CDR3 region has the DNA TGTGCCAGCAGTTTCGACAGGGCGGGATATGGCTACACCTTC. Translated, it gives CASSFDRAGYGYTF.

This clone was recorded a few times. This chain uses TRBV5-5 with TRBJ1-4, with D maybe TRBD1 (5 bases). The CDR3 spans 15 residues. Germline CDR1 SGHKS, CDR2 YYEKEE (reference sequence). The ends were cut back, 1 base at V and 0 bases at J, with 7 bases in the middle. CDR3 amino acids: CASSLLTATNEKLFF. DNA for the CDR3: TGTGCCAGCAGCTTGCTGACAGCAACTAATGAAAAACTGTTTTTT. The full variable domain, its missing parts supplied by reference TRBV5-5 and TRBJ1-4, is DAGVTQSPTHLIKTRGQQVTLRCSPISGHKSVSWYQQVLGQGPQFIFQYYEKEERGRGNFPDRFSARQFPNYSSELNVNALLLGDSALYLCASSLLTATNEKLFFGSGTQLSVL.

V usage is TRBV20-1 and J usage is TRBJ2-5; no reliable D call. V lost 5 bases, J lost 4 bases, and 8 bases lay in between. This CDR3 region has 11 residues. Germline V lookup: CDR1 DFQATT, CDR2 SNEGSKA (reference sequence). This CDR3 reads CSAGLIETQYF. Here the CDR3 DNA reads TGCAGTGCTGGGCTGATAGAGACCCAGTACTTC.

The table lists this clone with a few counts. V gene TRBV5-4 combines with J gene TRBJ1-4, with D hard to call. Germline V lookup: CDR1 SGHNT, CDR2 YYREEE (reference sequence). The CDR3 is made up of 14 amino acids. V lost 5 bases and J lost 8, with 16 bases in between. The CDR3 is CASRRRAGDEKLFF. CDR3 sequence (DNA): TGTGCCAGCAGGCGTCGTGCCGGAGACGAAAAACTGTTTTTT.